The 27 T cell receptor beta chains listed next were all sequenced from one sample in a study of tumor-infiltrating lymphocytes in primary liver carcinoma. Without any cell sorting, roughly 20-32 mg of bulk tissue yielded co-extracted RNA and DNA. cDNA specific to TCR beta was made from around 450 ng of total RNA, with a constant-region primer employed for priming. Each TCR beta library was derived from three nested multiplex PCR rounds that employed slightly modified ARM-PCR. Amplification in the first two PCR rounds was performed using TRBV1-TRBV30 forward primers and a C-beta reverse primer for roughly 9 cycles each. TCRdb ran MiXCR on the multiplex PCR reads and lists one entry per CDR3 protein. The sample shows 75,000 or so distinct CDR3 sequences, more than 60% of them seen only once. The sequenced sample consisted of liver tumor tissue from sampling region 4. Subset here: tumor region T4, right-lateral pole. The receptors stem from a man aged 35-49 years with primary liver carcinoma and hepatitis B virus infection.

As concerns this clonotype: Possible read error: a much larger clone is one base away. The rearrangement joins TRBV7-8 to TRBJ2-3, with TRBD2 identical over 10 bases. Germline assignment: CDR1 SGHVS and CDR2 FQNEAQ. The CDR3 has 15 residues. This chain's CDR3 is CARSLRLAGDDTQYF. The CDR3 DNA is TGTGCCAGGAGCTTAAGGCTAGCGGGAGACGATACGCAGTATTTT.

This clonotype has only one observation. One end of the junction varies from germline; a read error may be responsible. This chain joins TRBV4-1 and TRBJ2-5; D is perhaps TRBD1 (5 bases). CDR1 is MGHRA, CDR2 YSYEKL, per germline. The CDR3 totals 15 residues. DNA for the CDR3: TGCGCCAGCATCCAAGATTCAAGGGGCCAAGAGACCCAGTACTTC. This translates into CASIQDSRGQETQYF.

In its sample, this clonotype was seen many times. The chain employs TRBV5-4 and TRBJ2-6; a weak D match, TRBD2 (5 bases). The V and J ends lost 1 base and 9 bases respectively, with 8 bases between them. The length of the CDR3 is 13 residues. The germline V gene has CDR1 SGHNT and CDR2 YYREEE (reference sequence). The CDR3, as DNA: TGTGCCAGCAGCTTGTCCCGGGACAACGTCCTGACTTTC. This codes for CASSLSRDNVLTF.

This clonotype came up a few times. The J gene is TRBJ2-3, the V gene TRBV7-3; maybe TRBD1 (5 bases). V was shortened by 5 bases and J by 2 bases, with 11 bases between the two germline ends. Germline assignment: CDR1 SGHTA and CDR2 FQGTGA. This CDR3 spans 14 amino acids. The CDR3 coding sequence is TGTGCCAGCAGCCCCGGACACCACACAGATACGCAGTATTTT. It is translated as CASSPGHHTDTQYF.

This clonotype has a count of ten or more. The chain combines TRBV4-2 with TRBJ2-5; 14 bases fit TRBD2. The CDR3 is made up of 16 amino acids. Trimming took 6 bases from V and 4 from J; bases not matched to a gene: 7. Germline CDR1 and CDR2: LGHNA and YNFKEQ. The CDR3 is CASREGTSGGGETQYF. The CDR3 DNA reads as TGTGCCAGCAGAGAGGGGACTAGCGGGGGAGGAGAGACCCAGTACTTC.

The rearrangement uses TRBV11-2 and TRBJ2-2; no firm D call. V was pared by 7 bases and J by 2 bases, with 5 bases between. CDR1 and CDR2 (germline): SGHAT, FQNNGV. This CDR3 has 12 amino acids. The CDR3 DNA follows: TGTGCCAGCAAGGTTAACACCGGGGAGCTGTTTTTT. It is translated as CASKVNTGELFF.

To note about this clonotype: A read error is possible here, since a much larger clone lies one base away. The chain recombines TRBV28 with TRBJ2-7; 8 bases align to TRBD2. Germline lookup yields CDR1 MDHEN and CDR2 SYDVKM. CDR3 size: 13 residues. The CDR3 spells CACRLGLAYEQYF. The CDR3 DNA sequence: TGTGCCTGCAGGCTGGGACTAGCCTACGAGCAGTACTTC.

The CDR3 nucleotides are TGTGCCAGCAGCCCCATCCCCGAAGTGGGCTACACCTTC. Its protein is CASSPIPEVGYTF. This rearrangement joins TRBV6-1 to TRBJ1-2; D remains ambiguous. Trimming shortened V by 6 bases and J by 8 bases, and 16 bases separated the two germline ends. The CDR3 is made up of 13 amino acids. CDR1 and CDR2 from the germline V gene are MNHNS and SASEGT.

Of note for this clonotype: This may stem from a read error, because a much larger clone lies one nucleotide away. The DNA for the CDR3 is TGCAGTGCTAGTACGCAAGCGGGGGGATACAATGAGCAGTTCTTC. Translation gives CSASTQAGGYNEQFF. The rearrangement joins TRBV20-1 to TRBJ2-1; TRBD2 agrees at 9 bases. CDR3 length equals 15 residues. J gave up 4 bases and V 3 bases, and 7 bases lay outside the gene matches. Germline loops: CDR1 DFQATT, CDR2 SNEGSKA (reference sequence).

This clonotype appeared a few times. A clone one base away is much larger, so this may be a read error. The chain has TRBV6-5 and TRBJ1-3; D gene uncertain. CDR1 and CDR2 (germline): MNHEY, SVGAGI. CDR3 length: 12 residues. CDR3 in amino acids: CASRTRRSTVYF. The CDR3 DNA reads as TGTGCCAGCAGGACCCGGCGTAGCACCGTATATTTT.

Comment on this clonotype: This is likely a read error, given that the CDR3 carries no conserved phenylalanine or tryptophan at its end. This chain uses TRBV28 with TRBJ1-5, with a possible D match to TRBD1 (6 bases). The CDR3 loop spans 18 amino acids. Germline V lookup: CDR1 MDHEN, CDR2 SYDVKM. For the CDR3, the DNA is TGTGCCAGCAGTCTTGACCGGGACATTGAGAAGGGCAATCGGCCCCAGCATCTT. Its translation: CASSLDRDIEKGNRPQHL.

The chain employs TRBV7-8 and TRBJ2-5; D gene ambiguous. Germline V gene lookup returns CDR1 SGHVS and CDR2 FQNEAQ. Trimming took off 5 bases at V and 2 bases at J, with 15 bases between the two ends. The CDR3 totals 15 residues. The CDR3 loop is CASSPHYGTQETQYF. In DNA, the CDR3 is TGTGCCAGCAGCCCCCACTACGGTACTCAAGAGACCCAGTACTTC.

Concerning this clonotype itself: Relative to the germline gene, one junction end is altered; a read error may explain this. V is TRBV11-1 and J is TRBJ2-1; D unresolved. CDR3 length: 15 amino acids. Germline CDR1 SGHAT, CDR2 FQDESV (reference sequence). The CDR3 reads CASNLKAVLYNEQFF. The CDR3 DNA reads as TGTGCCAGCAACTTAAAAGCTGTCCTGTACAATGAGCAGTTCTTC.

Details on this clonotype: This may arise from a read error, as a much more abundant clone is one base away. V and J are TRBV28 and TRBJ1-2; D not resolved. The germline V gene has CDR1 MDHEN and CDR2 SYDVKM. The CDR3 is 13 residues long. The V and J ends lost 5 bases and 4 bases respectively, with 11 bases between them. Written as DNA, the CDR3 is TGTGCCAGCAGTCCCCACACAATCTATGGCTACACCTTC. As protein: CASSPHTIYGYTF.

This CDR3 reads CASSLAGRSTEAFF. The DNA of the CDR3 is TGCGCCAGCAGCTTGGCAGGCAGGAGCACTGAAGCTTTCTTT. J is TRBJ1-1 and V is TRBV5-1; unclear D gene. CDR3 length: 14 amino acids. The germline V and J ends were trimmed by 0 bases and 4 bases, with 10 bases remaining between them. Per the germline V gene, CDR1 is SGHRS and CDR2 is YFSETQ.

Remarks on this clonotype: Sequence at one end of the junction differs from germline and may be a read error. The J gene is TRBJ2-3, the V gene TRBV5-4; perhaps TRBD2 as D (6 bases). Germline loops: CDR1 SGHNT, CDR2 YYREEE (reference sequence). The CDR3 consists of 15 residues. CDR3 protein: CASRLGRERPDTQYF. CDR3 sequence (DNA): TGTGCCAGCAGATTGGGCCGGGAGAGGCCAGATACGCAGTATTTC.

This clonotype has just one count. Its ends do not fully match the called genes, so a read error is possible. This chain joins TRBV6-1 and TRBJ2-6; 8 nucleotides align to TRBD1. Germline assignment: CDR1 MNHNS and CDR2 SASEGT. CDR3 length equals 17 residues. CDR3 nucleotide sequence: TGTGTCAGCGCCCTGGGACAGGACCGCTCTGGGGCCAACGTCCTGACTTTC. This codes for CVSALGQDRSGANVLTF.

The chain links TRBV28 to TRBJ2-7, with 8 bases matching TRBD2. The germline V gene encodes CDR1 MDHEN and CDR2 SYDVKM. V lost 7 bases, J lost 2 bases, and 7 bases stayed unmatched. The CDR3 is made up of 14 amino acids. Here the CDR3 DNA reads TGTGCCAGCAATTCCGACGGGGGGGCCTACGAGCAGTACTTC. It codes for CASNSDGGAYEQYF.

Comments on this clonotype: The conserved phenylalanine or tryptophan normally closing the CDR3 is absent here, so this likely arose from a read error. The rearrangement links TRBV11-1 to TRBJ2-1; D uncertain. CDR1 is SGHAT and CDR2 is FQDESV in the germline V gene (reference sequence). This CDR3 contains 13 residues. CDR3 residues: CASSLGRADEQFS. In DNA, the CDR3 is TGTGCCAGCAGCTTAGGCCGGGCAGATGAACAGTTCTCC.

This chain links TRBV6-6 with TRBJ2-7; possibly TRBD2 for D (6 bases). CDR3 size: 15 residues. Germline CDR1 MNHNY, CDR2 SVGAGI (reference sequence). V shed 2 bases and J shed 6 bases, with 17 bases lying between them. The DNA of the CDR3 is TGTGCCAGCAGTTACCGGTACAGGAGGGCCATCGAGCAGTACTTC. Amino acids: CASSYRYRRAIEQYF.

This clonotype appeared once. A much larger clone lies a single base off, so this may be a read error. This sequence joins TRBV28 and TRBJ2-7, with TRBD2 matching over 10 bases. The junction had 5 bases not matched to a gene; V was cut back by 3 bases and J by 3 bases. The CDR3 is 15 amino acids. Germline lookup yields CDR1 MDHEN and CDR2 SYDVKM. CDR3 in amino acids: CASSFSASGGYEQYF. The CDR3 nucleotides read TGTGCCAGCAGTTTCTCGGCTAGCGGGGGCTACGAGCAGTACTTC.

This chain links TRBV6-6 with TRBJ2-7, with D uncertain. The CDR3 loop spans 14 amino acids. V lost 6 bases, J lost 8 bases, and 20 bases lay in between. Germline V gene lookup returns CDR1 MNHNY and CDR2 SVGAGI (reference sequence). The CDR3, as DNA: TGTGCCAGCAGACTTAGGACCCAGGCCCGGAAGCAGTACTTC. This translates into CASRLRTQARKQYF.

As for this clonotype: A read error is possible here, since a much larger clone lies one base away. CDR3 sequence reads: CVSSLLGGADQPQHF. Here the CDR3 DNA reads TGCGTCAGCAGCTTGTTGGGAGGGGCGGATCAGCCCCAGCATTTT. This chain connects TRBV5-1 to TRBJ1-5; possible D gene TRBD1, 5 bases. The germline V gene encodes CDR1 SGHRS and CDR2 YFSETQ. The CDR3 totals 15 residues.

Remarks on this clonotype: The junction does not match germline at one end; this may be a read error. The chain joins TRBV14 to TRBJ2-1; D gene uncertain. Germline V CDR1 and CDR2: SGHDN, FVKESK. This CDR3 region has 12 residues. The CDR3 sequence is CVSSRNYNEQFF. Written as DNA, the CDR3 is TGTGTCAGCAGCCGGAACTACAATGAACAGTTCTTC.

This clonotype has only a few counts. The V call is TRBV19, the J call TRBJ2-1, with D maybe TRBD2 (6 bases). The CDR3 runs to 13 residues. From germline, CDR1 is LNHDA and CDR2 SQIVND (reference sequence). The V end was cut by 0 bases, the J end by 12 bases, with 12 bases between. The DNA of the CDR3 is TGTGCCAGTAGTATAGAGGCCACTAGCCCGCAGTTCTTC. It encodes CASSIEATSPQFF.

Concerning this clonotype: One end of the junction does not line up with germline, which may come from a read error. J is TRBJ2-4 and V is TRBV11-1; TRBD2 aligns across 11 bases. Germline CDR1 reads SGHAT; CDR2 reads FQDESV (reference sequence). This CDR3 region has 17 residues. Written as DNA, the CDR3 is TGTGCCAGCAGCTTTCCCGTGACTAGCGGGACCAAAAATATTCAGTACTTC. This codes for CASSFPVTSGTKNIQYF.

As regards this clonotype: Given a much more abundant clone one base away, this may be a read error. In DNA form, the CDR3 reads TGTGCCTGGTATAGCGGGACGAACACCGGGGAGCTGTTTTTT. Protein product: CAWYSGTNTGELFF. The rearrangement uses TRBV30 and TRBJ2-2; 8 bases agree with TRBD2. Germline trimming cut 5 bases from V and 0 bases from J; bases unmatched to any gene: 2. CDR3 size: 14 residues. Per germline, CDR1 GTSNPN and CDR2 SVGIG (reference sequence).